The T cell receptor beta chain under discussion was sequenced for a study of T cell repertoires in ileal Crohn's disease. CDR3 length equals 13 residues. Method: immunoSEQ multiplex PCR; TCRdb's copy keeps in-frame clones and lacks some. The table includes several thousand clones, about 70% detected once. The TCR sequence derives from an adult with Crohn's disease. Sequenced input: ileal tissue. The chain employs TRBV1 and TRBJ1-5. TRBV1 is designated a pseudogene. CDR3 in DNA: TGCACCAGCAGCGAGGGAGGGGTTCAGCCCCAGCATTTT. Translating it yields CTSSEGGVQPQHF.